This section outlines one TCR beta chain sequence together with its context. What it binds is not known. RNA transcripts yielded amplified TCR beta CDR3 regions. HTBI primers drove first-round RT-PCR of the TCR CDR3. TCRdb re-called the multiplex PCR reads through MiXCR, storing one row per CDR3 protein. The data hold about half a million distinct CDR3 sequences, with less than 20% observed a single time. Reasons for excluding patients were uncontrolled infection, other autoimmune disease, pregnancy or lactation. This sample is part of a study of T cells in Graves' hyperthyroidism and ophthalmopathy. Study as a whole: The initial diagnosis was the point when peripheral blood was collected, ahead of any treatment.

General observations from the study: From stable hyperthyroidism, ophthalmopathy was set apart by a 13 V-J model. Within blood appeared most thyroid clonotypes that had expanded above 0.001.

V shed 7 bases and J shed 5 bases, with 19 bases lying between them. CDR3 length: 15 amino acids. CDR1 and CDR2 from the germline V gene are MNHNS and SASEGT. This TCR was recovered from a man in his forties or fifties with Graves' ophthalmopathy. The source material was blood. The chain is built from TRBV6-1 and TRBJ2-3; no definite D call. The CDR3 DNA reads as TGTGCCAGCATGGGCCCCAATCCCACGGGAGATACGCAGTATTTT. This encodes CASMGPNPTGDTQYF.